The 9 T cell receptor beta chains below were found in one sample sequenced in a study of cytomegalovirus exposure and HLA in healthy donors. The study ran its PCR with 60 Vbeta and 13 Jbeta primers. TCRdb keeps only in-frame clones here, not all; method: immunoSEQ multiplex PCR. The table includes some 130,000 clones, around 76% detected once. The sequenced material came from PBMCs. All receptors come from a male donor in good health and CMV-seronegative.

V gene TRBV19 combines with J gene TRBJ1-2, with D possibly being TRBD1 (5 bases). V dropped 11 bases and J dropped 5 bases, with 15 bases sitting between them. CDR1 and CDR2 (germline): LNHDA, SQIVND (reference sequence). The CDR3 is made up of 12 amino acids. CDR3 nucleotide sequence: TGTGCCCCCGGGGAGGGACCTTATGGCTACACCTTC. This encodes CAPGEGPYGYTF.

The V call is TRBV7-9, the J call TRBJ2-5, with no clear D. This CDR3 spans 13 amino acids. Germline CDR1 and CDR2: SEHNR and FQNEAQ (reference sequence). Trimming shortened V by 1 base and J by 3 bases, and 6 bases separated the two germline ends. The CDR3 protein is CASSLGSEETQYF. In nucleotides, the CDR3 is TGTGCCAGCAGCTTAGGGTCGGAAGAGACCCAGTACTTC. Based on the CDR3 plus reference TRBV7-9 and TRBJ2-5, the full variable domain is DTGVSQNPRHKITKRGQNVTFRCDPISEHNRLYWYRQTLGQGPEFLTYFQNEAQLEKSRLLSDRFSAERPKGSFSTLEIQRTEQGDSAMYLCASSLGSEETQYFGPGTRLLVL.

The rearrangement uses TRBV28 and TRBJ1-2; 10 bases are shared with TRBD1. Germline V gene data show CDR1 as MDHEN and CDR2 as SYDVKM. V lost 5 bases and J lost 1; bases outside the gene matches: 13. CDR3 size: 18 residues. The CDR3: CASSPPGTGALINYGYTF. Here the CDR3 DNA reads TGTGCCAGCAGTCCCCCCGGGACAGGGGCCCTTATTAACTATGGCTACACCTTC.

The genes are TRBV7-9 and TRBJ1-4, with 7 bases lining up with TRBD1. Germline assignment: CDR1 SEHNR and CDR2 FQNEAQ (reference sequence). This CDR3 contains 16 residues. V trimming: 5 bases; J trimming: 0 bases; junction bases outside the gene matches: 6. The CDR3 spells CASSPGTAATNEKLFF. The CDR3 DNA is TGTGCCAGCAGCCCGGGGACAGCTGCAACTAATGAAAAACTGTTTTTT. Complete variable domain (other parts from reference TRBV7-9 and TRBJ1-4): DTGVSQNPRHKITKRGQNVTFRCDPISEHNRLYWYRQTLGQGPEFLTYFQNEAQLEKSRLLSDRFSAERPKGSFSTLEIQRTEQGDSAMYLCASSPGTAATNEKLFFGSGTQLSVL.

The chain employs TRBV30 and TRBJ1-3; tentatively, D is TRBD1 (6 bases). The CDR3 length is 13 residues. V shed 5 bases and J shed 8 bases, with 16 bases lying between them. From germline, CDR1 is GTSNPN and CDR2 SVGIG (reference sequence). CDR3: CAWATGLWDTIYF. CDR3 sequence (DNA): TGTGCCTGGGCCACAGGGCTTTGGGACACCATATATTTT.

The chain carries TRBV25-1 and TRBJ2-7, with D possibly TRBD1 on 6 matching bases. CDR1 and CDR2 from the germline V gene are MGHDK and SYGVNS. Trimming shortened V by 1 base and J by 5 bases, and 15 bases separated the two germline ends. The CDR3 length is 15 residues. CDR3 loop: CASSELGVGGHEQYF. The DNA of the CDR3 is TGTGCCAGCAGTGAATTAGGTGTTGGGGGCCACGAGCAGTACTTC.

Remarks on this clone: The same CDR3 is also encoded by other DNA sequences in this sample. The chain employs TRBV18 and TRBJ1-1; 7 bases map to TRBD1. V dropped 3 bases and J dropped 2; count of bases not matched to a gene: 3. The CDR3 length is 14 residues. The germline CDR1 and CDR2 sequences are KGHSH and LQKENI. CDR3 residues: CASSPQGGNTEAFF. The CDR3 DNA is TGTGCCAGCTCACCCCAGGGGGGCAACACTGAAGCTTTCTTT. The whole variable domain, remainder taken from reference TRBV18 and TRBJ1-1, is NAGVMQNPRHLVRRRGQEARLRCSPMKGHSHVYWYRQLPEEGLKFMVYLQKENIIDESGMPKERFSAEFPKEGPSILRIQQVVRGDSAAYFCASSPQGGNTEAFFGQGTRLTVV.

V is TRBV2 and J is TRBJ2-1; 7 bases match TRBD2. The V segment lost 6 bases and the J segment 10 bases; nucleotides outside the gene matches: 6. Germline CDR1 SNHLY, CDR2 FYNNEI. This CDR3 comprises 12 residues. Here the CDR3 reads CASSPEGGEQFF. In DNA form, the CDR3 reads TGTGCCAGCAGCCCCGAGGGAGGGGAGCAGTTCTTC.

This chain joins TRBV27 and TRBJ2-1, with D maybe TRBD1 (6 bases). The ends were cut back, 4 bases at V and 3 bases at J, with 13 bases in the middle. The germline gives CDR1 MNHEY, CDR2 SMNVEV (reference sequence). This CDR3 region has 15 residues. CDR3 in DNA: TGTGCCAGCAGTTCCAGGGGCGATTTCTACAATGAGCAGTTCTTC. Translating gives CASSSRGDFYNEQFF.